The next 27 T cell receptor beta chains were all read from a single sample in a study of neoadjuvant anti-PD-1 for oral cavity cancer. Some clones are missing from TCRdb's copy, which holds only in-frame ones; the method was immunoSEQ multiplex PCR. The sample includes thousands of clones, 74% of them seen just once. This specimen consisted of PBMCs, obtained before nivolumab (anti-PD-1) treatment. Every receptor here comes from a person between 35 and 79 years old with oral cavity squamous cell carcinoma.

The table lists this clone with a count of one. The chain has TRBV11-2 and TRBJ1-4; D remains unclear. V lost 5 bases, J lost 0 bases, and 10 bases lay in between. Per germline, CDR1 SGHAT and CDR2 FQNNGV. The CDR3 totals 15 residues. The CDR3 coding sequence is TGTGCCAGCAGCCGCAATCCCGCAACTAATGAAAAACTGTTTTTT. It yields the protein CASSRNPATNEKLFF.

The chain employs TRBV9 and TRBJ2-2, with D tentatively TRBD1 or TRBD2 (5 bases each). This CDR3 has 17 amino acids. V dropped 4 bases and J dropped 2 bases, with 18 bases sitting between them. From germline, CDR1 is SGDLS and CDR2 YYNGEE. The CDR3 coding sequence is TGTGCCAGCAGCACCTCCGTGGGACGGATCAACACCGGGGAGCTGTTTTTT. It is translated as CASSTSVGRINTGELFF. Supplemented by reference TRBV9 and TRBJ2-2, the full variable domain reads DSGVTQTPKHLITATGQRVTLRCSPRSGDLSVYWYQQSLDQGLQFLIQYYNGEERAKGNILERFSAQQFPDLHSELNLSSLELGDSALYFCASSTSVGRINTGELFFGEGSRLTVL.

The V call is TRBV25-1, the J call TRBJ1-2; 7 nucleotides line up with TRBD1. The CDR3 extends over 15 amino acids. Germline assignment: CDR1 MGHDK and CDR2 SYGVNS. The junction had 7 bases not matched to a gene; V was cut back by 2 bases and J by 4 bases. Here the CDR3 DNA reads TGTGCCAGCAGTGAACCGGGACAGCTCTCCTATGGCTACACCTTC. It encodes CASSEPGQLSYGYTF.

The J gene is TRBJ1-5, the V gene TRBV10-2; 11 positions agree with TRBD1. The CDR3 runs to 15 residues. Germline CDR1 WSHSY, CDR2 SAAADI. The V gene end was trimmed by 5 bases and the J gene end by 2 bases; junction bases not matched to a gene: 2. Here the CDR3 DNA reads TGCGCCAGCAGTAGGGACAGGGGGGGCAATCAGCCCCAGCATTTT. Residues: CASSRDRGGNQPQHF.

The table lists this clone with a count of one. The rearrangement uses TRBV6-1 and TRBJ1-1, with D possibly TRBD1 on 5 matching bases. This CDR3 is built from 11 residues. V lost 6 bases and J 9 bases, leaving 11 bases between the germline ends. Germline CDR1 is MNHNS and CDR2 is SASEGT. The CDR3 reads CASRIGAKAFF. CDR3 sequence (DNA): TGTGCCAGCAGAATCGGGGCAAAAGCTTTCTTT.

The rearrangement uses TRBV5-6 and TRBJ1-1; unclear D gene. This CDR3 is built from 11 residues. Germline assignment: CDR1 SGHDT and CDR2 YYEEEE. Trimming took 2 bases from V and 4 from J, leaving 3 bases between them. The CDR3 loop reads CASSFSTEAFF. In DNA form, the CDR3 reads TGTGCCAGCAGCTTCTCCACTGAAGCTTTCTTT.

This clone was found a few times. An end of the junction does not agree with germline; a read error may underlie this. V usage is TRBV7-3 and J usage is TRBJ1-1; unclear D gene. The CDR3 spans 13 residues. In germline, CDR1 is SGHTA, CDR2 FQGTGA. The chain's CDR3 is CASSLTLETEAFF. The DNA for the CDR3 is TGTGCCAGCAGCCTAACTTTGGAAACTGAAGCTTTCTTT.

J is TRBJ2-1 and V is TRBV7-3, with 15 bases fitting TRBD2. The germline gives CDR1 SGHTA, CDR2 FQGTGA. The CDR3 spans 18 residues. V was clipped by 1 base and J by 4 bases; unmatched bases: 5. The DNA of the CDR3 is TGTGCCAGCAGCTTAAAGTCCGGGACTAGCGGGGGGTACAATGAGCAGTTCTTC. Amino acids: CASSLKSGTSGGYNEQFF.

The chain carries TRBV7-9 and TRBJ2-1, with D perhaps TRBD1 (6 bases). The V end was cut by 7 bases, the J end by 6 bases, with 16 bases between. The germline CDR1 and CDR2 sequences are SEHNR and FQNEAQ (reference sequence). The CDR3 is made up of 14 amino acids. The CDR3 protein is CASTTTGTSNEQFF. The CDR3 DNA reads as TGTGCCAGCACCACAACCGGGACATCCAATGAGCAGTTCTTC.

This clone was picked up a small number of times. Other DNA sequences in this specimen translate into the identical CDR3. The gene calls are TRBV7-9 and TRBJ1-2, with D possibly TRBD1 on 5 matching bases. V was trimmed by 1 base and J by 1 base, leaving 10 bases between them. The CDR3 extends over 15 amino acids. CDR1 SEHNR and CDR2 FQNEAQ come from the germline V gene (reference sequence). The CDR3 sequence is CASSLGQGGNYGYTF. The CDR3 nucleotides are TGTGCCAGCAGCTTAGGGCAGGGCGGTAACTATGGCTACACCTTC.

The chain recombines TRBV28 with TRBJ1-4; D is unclear. The germline V and J ends were trimmed by 4 bases and 2 bases, with 11 bases remaining between them. From germline, CDR1 is MDHEN and CDR2 SYDVKM. CDR3 length: 15 residues. DNA of the CDR3: TGTGCCAGCAGTTCTGGCCCGACCACTAATGAAAAACTGTTTTTT. This translates into CASSSGPTTNEKLFF.

The chain employs TRBV7-2 and TRBJ2-3; D perhaps matches TRBD1 (6 bases). Germline CDR1 SGHTA, CDR2 FQGNSA. V was shortened by 5 bases and J by 2 bases, with 14 bases between the two germline ends. The CDR3 consists of 15 residues. CDR3 amino acids: CASSPNRGFTDTQYF. The CDR3 DNA follows: TGTGCCAGCAGCCCAAATAGGGGGTTCACAGATACGCAGTATTTT.

The chain recombines TRBV9 with TRBJ1-3; D remains ambiguous. Trimming cost V 3 bases and J 0 bases, with 10 bases left between them. Germline values: CDR1 SGDLS, CDR2 YYNGEE. The CDR3 covers 15 residues. CDR3 sequence reads: CASSAQQSSGNTIYF. CDR3 nucleotide sequence: TGTGCCAGCAGCGCCCAACAGAGCTCTGGAAACACCATATATTTT.

This clone was seen just once. The chain combines TRBV10-3 with TRBJ2-5, with a possible D match to TRBD2 (5 bases). Trimming cost V 0 bases and J 5 bases, with 10 bases left between them. The germline CDR1 and CDR2 sequences are ENHRY and SYGVKD. The CDR3 runs 14 residues. The CDR3 DNA reads as TGTGCCATCAGTGAGTCCACGGAGGAGGAGACCCAGTACTTC. Residues: CAISESTEEETQYF.

This clone occurred once. The gene calls are TRBV2 and TRBJ2-1; 7 nucleotides align to TRBD2. The CDR3 runs to 16 residues. After removal of 3 bases from V and 0 bases from J, the junction contained 5 bases not matched to a gene. Germline V CDR1 and CDR2: SNHLY, FYNNEI. The CDR3 reads CASSERDYSSYNEQFF. CDR3 bases: TGTGCCAGCAGTGAGCGGGACTACTCCTCCTACAATGAGCAGTTCTTC. The whole variable domain, remainder taken from reference TRBV2 and TRBJ2-1, is EPEVTQTPSHQVTQMGQEVILRCVPISNHLYFYWYRQILGQKVEFLVSFYNNEISEKSEIFDDQFSVERPDGSNFTLKIRSTKLEDSAMYFCASSERDYSSYNEQFFGPGTRLTVL.

The V call is TRBV11-2, the J call TRBJ2-7; TRBD2 matches 7 bases. The ends lost 0 bases at V and 3 bases at J; junction bases unmatched: 5. Germline V gene sequence: CDR1 SGHAT, CDR2 FQNNGV. The CDR3 contains 15 residues. Here the CDR3 DNA reads TGTGCCAGCAGCTTAGACGGACTAGACTTCTACGAGCAGTACTTC. Encoded protein: CASSLDGLDFYEQYF.

The CDR3 loop reads CASLLGSGETQYF. The CDR3 DNA is TGTGCCAGCCTCCTGGGGAGCGGAGAGACCCAGTACTTC. The rearrangement uses TRBV7-9 and TRBJ2-5, with TRBD2 as a possible D gene (5 bases). The V end was cut by 8 bases, the J end by 4 bases, with 14 bases between. Germline V gene sequence: CDR1 SEHNR, CDR2 FQNEAQ (reference sequence). This CDR3 region has 13 residues. The whole variable domain, remainder taken from reference TRBV7-9 and TRBJ2-5, is DTGVSQNPRHKITKRGQNVTFRCDPISEHNRLYWYRQTLGQGPEFLTYFQNEAQLEKSRLLSDRFSAERPKGSFSTLEIQRTEQGDSAMYLCASLLGSGETQYFGPGTRLLVL.

The chain is built from TRBV29-1 and TRBJ2-1, with 8 bases matching TRBD2. The germline V gene encodes CDR1 SQVTM and CDR2 ANQGSEA. There are 13 residues in the CDR3. J lost 9 bases, V lost 5 bases, and 9 bases had no gene match. The DNA of the CDR3 is TGCAGCGTTCGGGTTAGCGGGGTAGGTGAGCAGTTCTTC. Protein sequence: CSVRVSGVGEQFF.

This chain joins TRBV7-8 and TRBJ1-1, with D uncertain. With 3 bases removed from V and 1 base from J, the gap between germline ends came to 6 bases. The CDR3 spans 13 residues. The germline V gene has CDR1 SGHVS and CDR2 FQNEAQ. The CDR3 here is CASSFLANTEAFF. CDR3 in DNA: TGTGCCAGCAGCTTCTTGGCGAACACTGAAGCTTTCTTT.

The chain has TRBV9 and TRBJ1-6, with D hard to call. This CDR3 comprises 16 residues. Trimming removed 0 bases from V and 4 bases from J, with 11 bases in between. The V gene's germline CDR1 is SGDLS and CDR2 YYNGEE. The CDR3 DNA is TGTGCCAGCAGCGTAGAAGCGAGGGCTTATAATTCACCCCTCCACTTT. Translating gives CASSVEARAYNSPLHF.

The chain employs TRBV4-1 and TRBJ1-4; D ambiguous. V shed 3 bases and J shed 7 bases, with 12 bases lying between them. This CDR3 contains 14 residues. Germline CDR1 reads MGHRA; CDR2 reads YSYEKL. DNA for the CDR3: TGCGCCAGCAGCCAGCGGGAAAGGAGTGAAAAACTGTTTTTT. It yields the protein CASSQRERSEKLFF.

This clone was detected a few times. The chain carries TRBV10-2 and TRBJ2-1; TRBD1 aligns across 10 bases. This CDR3 spans 15 amino acids. Germline CDR1 and CDR2: WSHSY and SAAADI. V lost 6 bases and J lost 4; bases outside the gene matches: 6. This chain's CDR3 is CASSVGTGVYNEQFF. The CDR3 region has the DNA TGCGCCAGCAGCGTAGGGACAGGGGTGTACAATGAGCAGTTCTTC.

The chain couples TRBV5-1 to TRBJ2-7, with D possibly matching TRBD2 (7 bases). Trimming took 1 base from V and 4 from J, leaving 24 bases between them. This CDR3 contains 18 residues. Germline assignment: CDR1 SGHRS and CDR2 YFSETQ. The CDR3 here is CASSLRQGGGPGAYEQYF. CDR3 bases: TGCGCCAGCAGCTTGAGGCAGGGAGGGGGACCCGGAGCATACGAGCAGTACTTC.

The V call is TRBV5-1, the J call TRBJ2-3; TRBD1 agrees at 8 bases. The CDR3 totals 16 residues. Trimming at V came to 0 bases and at J to 4 bases, leaving 7 bases not matched to a gene. Germline V gene data show CDR1 as SGHRS and CDR2 as YFSETQ. The chain's CDR3 is CASSLDGRGLPDTQYF. The DNA for the CDR3 is TGCGCCAGCAGCTTGGATGGCAGGGGGCTCCCAGATACGCAGTATTTT. Variable domain in full (rest from reference TRBV5-1 and TRBJ2-3): KAGVTQTPRYLIKTRGQQVTLSCSPISGHRSVSWYQQTPGQGLQFLFEYFSETQRNKGNFPGRFSGRQFSNSRSEMNVSTLELGDSALYLCASSLDGRGLPDTQYFGPGTRLTVL.

The J gene is TRBJ1-2, the V gene TRBV6-5; no clear D. Looked up from germline, CDR1 is MNHEY and CDR2 is SVGAGI. The V end was cut by 2 bases, the J end by 7 bases, with 8 bases between. This CDR3 has 12 amino acids. The CDR3 DNA reads TGTGCCAGCAGTTACGGTGCGGGTGGCTACACCTTC. Residues: CASSYGAGGYTF.

This clone has a handful of counts. This CDR3 is CASRSGQGVLLNTEAFF. CDR3 in DNA: TGTGCCAGCAGGTCGGGACAGGGGGTCCTACTGAACACTGAAGCTTTCTTT. The chain recombines TRBV5-5 with TRBJ1-1; 11 positions match TRBD1. The CDR3 spans 17 residues. V gave up 5 bases and J gave up 0 bases; unmatched junction bases: 9. Per germline, CDR1 SGHKS and CDR2 YYEKEE (reference sequence). The full variable domain, its missing parts supplied by reference TRBV5-5 and TRBJ1-1, is DAGVTQSPTHLIKTRGQQVTLRCSPISGHKSVSWYQQVLGQGPQFIFQYYEKEERGRGNFPDRFSARQFPNYSSELNVNALLLGDSALYLCASRSGQGVLLNTEAFFGQGTRLTVV.

V and J are TRBV10-3 and TRBJ2-5, with TRBD2 matching 7 bases. Germline assignment: CDR1 ENHRY and CDR2 SYGVKD. Trimming cost V 6 bases and J 4 bases; bases outside gene matches: 8. CDR3 length equals 14 residues. The CDR3 reads CAIRPTASGETQYF. The CDR3 DNA follows: TGTGCCATCAGGCCGACGGCTAGCGGAGAGACCCAGTACTTC.